This TCR beta chain was sequenced during a study of T cells expressing NK-cell markers. Study-wide points: These clonotypes, the leaders elsewhere, also led the CD3+CD56-NKG2C+ fraction in a handful of donors.

In regard to this clonotype: Its antigen remains unknown.

Synthesis of TCR beta cDNA relied on 5'RACE template switching carrying UMIs. TCRdb reworked the 5' RACE reads into one entry per CDR3 protein, no DNA. Its clone listing holds 150,000 to 180,000 distinct CDR3 sequences. This CDR3 has 13 residues. CDR1 and CDR2 from the germline V gene are SEHNR and FQNEAQ (reference sequence). The rearrangement joins TRBV7-9 to TRBJ2-7; absent DNA, TCRdb's TRBD1 call cannot be checked. The sequence derives from a woman aged 45-60 years in good health. The material sequenced was blood T cells: a sorted CD56 or NKG2C T cell subset, CD4+ or CD8+ T cells, or bulk PBMC T cells (not recorded which). CDR3 amino acids: CASSFRGDYEQYF.